Presented here are 27 T cell receptor beta chains from one specimen sequenced in a study of OX40 agonist ivuxolimab in advanced cancers. The library was produced with the immunoSEQ multiplex PCR assay. TCRdb holds this immuneACCESS table with in-frame rearrangements only. Some clones are missing; in checked studies, unresolved V genes explain under half, and the rest has no known cause. The sample records almost 85,000 clones, roughly 89% of which are singletons. The top ten clones comprise 0.19% of the sample. This material consisted of CD4+ or CD8+ T cells sorted from blood, taken in a trial of the OX40 agonist ivuxolimab. These receptors were obtained from an adult with an advanced solid tumor such as melanoma, head and neck, liver or kidney cancer.

This chain links TRBV5-1 with TRBJ2-1; 9 nucleotides match TRBD2. This CDR3 has 15 residues. Looked up from germline, CDR1 is SGHRS and CDR2 is YFSETQ. Trimming at V came to 6 bases and at J to 7 bases, leaving 11 bases not matched to a gene. The CDR3 DNA is TGCGCCAGCATGGCCGTAGCGGGGGCCCAAAATGAGCAGTTCTTC. Amino acids: CASMAVAGAQNEQFF.

The J gene is TRBJ1-4, the V gene TRBV18; a possible D gene is TRBD1 (6 bases). V shed 4 bases and J shed 7 bases, with 19 bases lying between them. The CDR3 length is 16 residues. The germline V gene has CDR1 KGHSH and CDR2 LQKENI. In DNA, the CDR3 is TGTGCCAGCTCACTGGCCGGACACCAAGGGGGTGAAAAACTGTTTTTT. This gives the protein CASSLAGHQGGEKLFF.

This clone has only one observation. The V and J genes are TRBV10-3 and TRBJ2-5; D gene uncertain. Deletions cut 3 bases from V and 7 bases from J, with 9 bases between. Germline V lookup: CDR1 ENHRY, CDR2 SYGVKD. This CDR3 is built from 12 residues. The CDR3 loop is CAISDPGWTQYF. The CDR3 DNA reads as TGTGCCATCAGTGACCCCGGTTGGACCCAGTACTTC.

This chain joins TRBV10-3 and TRBJ2-5, with 7 bases lining up with TRBD2. CDR1 is ENHRY and CDR2 is SYGVKD in the germline V gene. The CDR3 sequence is 14 residues long. J gave up 2 bases and V 6 bases, and 6 bases lay outside the gene matches. The CDR3 coding sequence is TGTGCCATCAGATCAGGCGGGAGTCAAGAGACCCAGTACTTC. This codes for CAIRSGGSQETQYF.

This clone has only one observation. V and J are TRBV9 and TRBJ2-5; 11 bases align to TRBD2. The germline gives CDR1 SGDLS, CDR2 YYNGEE. The junction had 8 bases not matched to a gene; V was cut back by 2 bases and J by 2 bases. The CDR3 loop spans 17 amino acids. CDR3 residues: CASSVGSSGGIQETQYF. Written as DNA, the CDR3 is TGTGCCAGCAGCGTTGGGTCTAGCGGGGGGATACAAGAGACCCAGTACTTC.

This sequence joins TRBV23-1 and TRBJ2-5, with 10 bases identical to TRBD1. TRBV23-1 is noted as an ORF with a role that remains uncertain. J gave up 4 bases and V 6 bases, and 8 bases lay outside the gene matches. This CDR3 is 15 amino acids long. CDR3 in amino acids: CASSPGTGDRETQYF. The CDR3 DNA follows: TGCGCCAGCAGCCCAGGGACAGGGGACCGAGAGACCCAGTACTTC.

The chain uses TRBV6-7 and TRBJ2-3, with 7 bases that match TRBD1. TRBV6-7 carries the ORF label, with uncertain function. The CDR3 is 17 amino acids. V gave up 5 bases and J gave up 2 bases; unmatched junction bases: 13. The CDR3 bases are TGTGCCAGCAGTCGACCACCGGACAGGCGACACACAGATACGCAGTATTTT. It yields the protein CASSRPPDRRHTDTQYF.

This clone was seen only a few times. The chain carries TRBV4-3 and TRBJ1-5; D unclear. V dropped 5 bases and J dropped 0 bases, with 11 bases sitting between them. The CDR3 loop spans 15 amino acids. Germline loops: CDR1 LGHNA, CDR2 YSLEER. CDR3 region: CASSSQPNSNQPQHF. In nucleotides, the CDR3 is TGCGCCAGCAGCAGTCAGCCGAATAGCAATCAGCCCCAGCATTTT.

V usage is TRBV7-2 and J usage is TRBJ2-3, with D perhaps matching TRBD2 (6 bases). The CDR3 runs to 14 residues. Germline V gene sequence: CDR1 SGHTA, CDR2 FQGNSA. The V and J ends lost 1 base and 8 bases respectively, with 13 bases between them. Written as DNA, the CDR3 is TGTGCCAGCAGCTTAGAAGGGGTGGGGGGTACGCAGTATTTT. This encodes CASSLEGVGGTQYF.

V is TRBV5-1 and J is TRBJ1-1; D remains ambiguous. Trimming left V 3 bases short and J 1 base short, with 10 bases between. This CDR3 region has 14 residues. Germline CDR1 SGHRS, CDR2 YFSETQ. The CDR3 is CASSSALSNTEAFF. The CDR3 nucleotides read TGCGCCAGCAGCTCTGCACTGTCGAACACTGAAGCTTTCTTT.

A single count supports this clone. V is TRBV6-5 and J is TRBJ1-5; 8 nucleotides match TRBD1. The CDR3 covers 14 residues. J was trimmed by 9 bases and V by 5 bases; bases with no gene match: 9. Germline V gene data show CDR1 as MNHEY and CDR2 as SVGAGI. CDR3: CASSRDRLQGPQHF. DNA of the CDR3: TGTGCCAGCAGTAGGGACAGGTTACAGGGGCCCCAGCATTTT.

This chain joins TRBV10-3 and TRBJ2-3; 9 bases fit TRBD2. Germline V gives CDR1 ENHRY, CDR2 SYGVKD. V was clipped by 4 bases and J by 2 bases; unmatched bases: 4. The CDR3 totals 15 residues. The CDR3 nucleotides are TGTGCCATCAGTGTAGCGGGGGAAGACACAGATACGCAGTATTTT. Translating gives CAISVAGEDTDTQYF.

This sequence joins TRBV18 and TRBJ2-3, with 7 bases identical to TRBD2. V lost 5 bases to trimming and J lost 5 bases; unmatched junction nucleotides: 13. The CDR3 extends over 16 amino acids. Germline V lookup: CDR1 KGHSH, CDR2 LQKENI. The CDR3 nucleotides are TGTGCCAGCTCAGACCCGAGGCAGCGGGATCTAGATACGCAGTATTTT. This translates into CASSDPRQRDLDTQYF.

The J gene is TRBJ1-1, the V gene TRBV11-3; D is unresolved. V gave up 3 bases and J gave up 3 bases, with 8 bases separating them. The germline gives CDR1 SGHNT, CDR2 YENEEA. CDR3 length: 13 amino acids. CDR3: CASSFSRDTEAFF. The CDR3 DNA follows: TGTGCCAGCAGCTTTTCGCGTGACACTGAAGCTTTCTTT.

The chain links TRBV6-5 to TRBJ1-5; TRBD1 is a possible D gene (5 bases). The CDR3 loop spans 15 amino acids. The germline V gene encodes CDR1 MNHEY and CDR2 SVGAGI. Trimming shortened V by 4 bases and J by 2 bases, and 12 bases separated the two germline ends. CDR3 sequence reads: CASSSAGRGNQPQHF. The CDR3 nucleotides read TGTGCCAGCAGTTCCGCGGGCAGGGGCAATCAGCCCCAGCATTTT.

This clone appeared once. This chain joins TRBV29-1 and TRBJ2-2; tentative D call: TRBD1 (7 bases). CDR1 SQVTM and CDR2 ANQGSEA come from the germline V gene. CDR3 length equals 14 residues. With 7 bases removed from V and 6 bases from J, the gap between germline ends came to 18 bases. This CDR3 is CSARAGGRSGELFF. Written as DNA, the CDR3 is TGCAGCGCGAGAGCAGGGGGGAGGTCCGGGGAGCTGTTTTTT.

The genes are TRBV7-3 and TRBJ2-3, with D possibly being TRBD1 (6 bases). Between the trimmed V and J ends, which lost 6 bases and 3 bases, there was a span of 13 bases. CDR1 is SGHTA, CDR2 FQGTGA, per germline. This CDR3 region has 14 residues. Here the CDR3 DNA reads TGTGCCAGCAGTCAAGGACAGTCGACAGATACGCAGTATTTT. It is translated as CASSQGQSTDTQYF.

Concerning this clone: The same CDR3 can be traced to other DNA sequences in this sample. This chain joins TRBV29-1 and TRBJ2-1; tentatively, D is TRBD2 (5 bases). This CDR3 is built from 13 residues. V lost 4 bases and J lost 6, with 13 bases in between. Germline CDR1 reads SQVTM; CDR2 reads ANQGSEA. The CDR3 protein is CSVVGAGRNEQFF. CDR3 in DNA: TGCAGCGTTGTGGGAGCAGGACGCAATGAGCAGTTCTTC.

V and J are TRBV19 and TRBJ1-3; possible D gene TRBD1, 5 bases. The CDR3 consists of 16 residues. V was pared by 5 bases and J by 1 base, with 15 bases between. CDR1 is LNHDA, CDR2 SQIVND, per germline (reference sequence). This chain's CDR3 is CASSFEGILSGNTIYF. As DNA, the CDR3 is TGTGCCAGTAGTTTCGAGGGGATTTTATCTGGAAACACCATATATTTT. The full variable domain, its missing parts supplied by reference TRBV19 and TRBJ1-3, is DGGITQSPKYLFRKEGQNVTLSCEQNLNHDAMYWYRQDPGQGLRLIYYSQIVNDFQKGDIAEGYSVSREKKESFPLTVTSAQKNPTAFYLCASSFEGILSGNTIYFGEGSWLTVV.

This chain connects TRBV5-5 to TRBJ2-7; the D is unclear. The CDR3 is 14 amino acids. The V gene lost 0 bases and the J gene lost 0 bases, with 7 bases spanning the gap. Germline CDR1 SGHKS, CDR2 YYEKEE (reference sequence). CDR3 DNA sequence: TGTGCCAGCAGCTTGGGCGGAAACTCCTACGAGCAGTACTTC. It codes for CASSLGGNSYEQYF.

The chain joins TRBV27 to TRBJ2-7, with 7 bases aligning to TRBD1. The CDR3 consists of 15 residues. After removal of 6 bases from V and 0 bases from J, the junction contained 8 bases not matched to a gene. CDR1 MNHEY and CDR2 SMNVEV come from the germline V gene (reference sequence). The CDR3 region has the DNA TGTGCCAGCAGGACAGGGACAGAGAGCTCCTACGAGCAGTACTTC. Translating gives CASRTGTESSYEQYF.

The V call is TRBV19, the J call TRBJ2-3, with a tentative D call TRBD1 (5 bases). This CDR3 has 14 residues. Trimming took 3 bases from V and 6 from J, leaving 13 bases between them. Germline assignment: CDR1 LNHDA and CDR2 SQIVND (reference sequence). CDR3 DNA: TGTGCCAGTAGTATCGGACATTCCGGGGATACGCAGTATTTT. Translated: CASSIGHSGDTQYF.

The rearrangement links TRBV5-1 to TRBJ2-3; the D gene is possibly TRBD1 (5 bases). The germline gives CDR1 SGHRS, CDR2 YFSETQ. V was clipped by 2 bases and J by 2 bases, with 9 bases between them. The CDR3 has 14 residues. As DNA, the CDR3 is TGCGCCAGCAGCTTTCCAGGGTCCACAGATACGCAGTATTTT. As protein: CASSFPGSTDTQYF.

The rearrangement links TRBV7-2 to TRBJ1-1; TRBD1 might be the D (6 bases). CDR1 and CDR2 (germline): SGHTA, FQGNSA. Trimming shortened V by 0 bases and J by 6 bases, and 14 bases separated the two germline ends. The length of the CDR3 is 15 residues. The CDR3: CASSLAAGQIAEAFF. The CDR3 region has the DNA TGTGCCAGCAGCTTAGCGGCAGGACAGATTGCTGAAGCTTTCTTT.

The chain combines TRBV19 with TRBJ1-6; the match to TRBD1 covers 12 bases. Germline CDR1 reads LNHDA; CDR2 reads SQIVND (reference sequence). V was pared by 4 bases and J by 16 bases, with 14 bases of the junction left unmatched. This CDR3 spans 16 amino acids. CDR3 sequence reads: CASSTKSRDRGLSLHF. CDR3 DNA sequence: TGTGCCAGTAGTACCAAAAGCCGGGACAGGGGGCTCTCTCTCCACTTT. The full variable domain, rest sourced from reference TRBV19 and TRBJ1-6, is DGGITQSPKYLFRKEGQNVTLSCEQNLNHDAMYWYRQDPGQGLRLIYYSQIVNDFQKGDIAEGYSVSREKKESFPLTVTSAQKNPTAFYLCASSTKSRDRGLSLHFGNGTRLTVT.

This clone has a single count. The rearrangement joins TRBV9 to TRBJ2-1; a possible D gene is TRBD1 (6 bases). V was cut by 3 bases and J by 8 bases, with 15 bases left in between. In germline, CDR1 is SGDLS, CDR2 YYNGEE. This CDR3 has 14 residues. The CDR3: CASSAQGWGDEQFF. CDR3 bases: TGTGCCAGCAGCGCACAGGGTTGGGGTGATGAGCAGTTCTTC.

The rearrangement links TRBV7-9 to TRBJ2-5; D gene ambiguous. This CDR3 has 13 amino acids. Trimming took off 0 bases at V and 10 bases at J, with 12 bases between the two ends. Germline CDR1 reads SEHNR; CDR2 reads FQNEAQ (reference sequence). As DNA, the CDR3 is TGTGCCAGCAGCTTAGCAGCCCCGGCCGACCAGTACTTC. It is translated as CASSLAAPADQYF. Full variable domain (remainder filled in from reference TRBV7-9 and TRBJ2-5): DTGVSQNPRHKITKRGQNVTFRCDPISEHNRLYWYRQTLGQGPEFLTYFQNEAQLEKSRLLSDRFSAERPKGSFSTLEIQRTEQGDSAMYLCASSLAAPADQYFGPGTRLLVL.